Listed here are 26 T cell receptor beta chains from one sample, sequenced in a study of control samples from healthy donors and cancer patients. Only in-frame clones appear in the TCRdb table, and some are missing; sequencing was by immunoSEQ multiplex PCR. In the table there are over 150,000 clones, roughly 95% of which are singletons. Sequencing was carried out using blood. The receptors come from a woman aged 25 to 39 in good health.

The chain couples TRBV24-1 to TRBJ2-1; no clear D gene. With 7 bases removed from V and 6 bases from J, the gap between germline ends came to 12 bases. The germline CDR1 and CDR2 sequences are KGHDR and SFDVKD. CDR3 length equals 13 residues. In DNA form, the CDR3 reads TGTGCCACCAGCCGGGCCAGGATCAATGAGCAGTTCTTC. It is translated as CATSRARINEQFF.

The CDR3 coding sequence is TGCGCCAGCGTGAGCGGGAGGGGTTACAATGAGCAGTTCTTC. Amino acids: CASVSGRGYNEQFF. The rearrangement joins TRBV10-2 to TRBJ2-1; 10 bases are shared with TRBD2. Germline CDR1 is WSHSY and CDR2 is SAAADI. V lost 8 bases and J lost 4; bases outside the gene matches: 5. The CDR3 length is 14 residues.

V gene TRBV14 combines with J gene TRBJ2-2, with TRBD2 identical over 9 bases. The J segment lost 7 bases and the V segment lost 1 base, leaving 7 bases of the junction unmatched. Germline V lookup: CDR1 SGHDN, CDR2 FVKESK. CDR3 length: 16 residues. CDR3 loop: CASSQAQREEVGELFF. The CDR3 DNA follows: TGTGCCAGCAGCCAAGCGCAGCGGGAGGAGGTCGGGGAGCTGTTTTTT.

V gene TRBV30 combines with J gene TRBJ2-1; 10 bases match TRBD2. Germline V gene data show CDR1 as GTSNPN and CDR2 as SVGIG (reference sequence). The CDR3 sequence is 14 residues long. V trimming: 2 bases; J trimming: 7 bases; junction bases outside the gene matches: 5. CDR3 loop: CAWSMSGRGNEQFF. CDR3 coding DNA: TGTGCCTGGAGTATGAGCGGGAGGGGGAATGAGCAGTTCTTC.

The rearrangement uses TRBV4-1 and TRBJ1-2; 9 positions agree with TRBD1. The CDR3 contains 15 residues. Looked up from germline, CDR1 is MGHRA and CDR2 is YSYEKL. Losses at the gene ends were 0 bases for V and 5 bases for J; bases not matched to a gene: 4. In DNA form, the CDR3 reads TGCGCCAGCAGCCAAGATTTGGGACAGGGATATGGCTACACCTTC. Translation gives CASSQDLGQGYGYTF.

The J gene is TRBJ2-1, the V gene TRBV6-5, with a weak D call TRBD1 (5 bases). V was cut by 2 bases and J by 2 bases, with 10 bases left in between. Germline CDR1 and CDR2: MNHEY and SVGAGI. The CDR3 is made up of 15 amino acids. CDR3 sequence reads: CASSYRGRAYNEQFF. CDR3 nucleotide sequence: TGTGCCAGCAGTTACAGGGGAAGGGCCTACAATGAGCAGTTCTTC.

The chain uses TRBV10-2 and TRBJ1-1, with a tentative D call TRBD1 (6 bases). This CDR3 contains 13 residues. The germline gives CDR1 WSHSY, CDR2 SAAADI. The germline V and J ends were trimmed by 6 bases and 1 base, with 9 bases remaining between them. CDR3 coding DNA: TGCGCCAGCAGGCTGACAGGGAACACTGAAGCTTTCTTT. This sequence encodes CASRLTGNTEAFF.

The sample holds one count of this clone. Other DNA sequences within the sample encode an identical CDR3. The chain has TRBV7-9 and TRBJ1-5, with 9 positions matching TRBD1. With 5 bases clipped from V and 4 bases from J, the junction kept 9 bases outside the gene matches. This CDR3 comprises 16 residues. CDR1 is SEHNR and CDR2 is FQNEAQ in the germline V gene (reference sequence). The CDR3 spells CASSTGQGGSNQPQHF. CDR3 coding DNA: TGTGCCAGCAGCACGGGACAGGGAGGTAGTAATCAGCCCCAGCATTTT. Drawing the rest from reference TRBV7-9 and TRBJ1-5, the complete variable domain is DTGVSQNPRHKITKRGQNVTFRCDPISEHNRLYWYRQTLGQGPEFLTYFQNEAQLEKSRLLSDRFSAERPKGSFSTLEIQRTEQGDSAMYLCASSTGQGGSNQPQHFGDGTRLSIL.

CDR3 bases: TGTGCCAGTAGTATTTCAGGGGGGGGTCCCCAAAATGAGCAGTTCTTC. Translated: CASSISGGGPQNEQFF. The chain joins TRBV19 to TRBJ2-1; D tentatively fits TRBD1 or TRBD2 (7 bases each). Trimming removed 3 bases at V and 7 bases at J, with 19 bases between. Looked up from germline, CDR1 is LNHDA and CDR2 is SQIVND (reference sequence). The CDR3 has 16 amino acids.

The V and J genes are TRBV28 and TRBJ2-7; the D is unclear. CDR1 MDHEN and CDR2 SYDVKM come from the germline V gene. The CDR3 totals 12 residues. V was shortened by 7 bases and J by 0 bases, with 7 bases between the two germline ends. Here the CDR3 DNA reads TGTGCCAGCACTGGACGCTCCTACGAGCAGTACTTC. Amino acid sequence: CASTGRSYEQYF.

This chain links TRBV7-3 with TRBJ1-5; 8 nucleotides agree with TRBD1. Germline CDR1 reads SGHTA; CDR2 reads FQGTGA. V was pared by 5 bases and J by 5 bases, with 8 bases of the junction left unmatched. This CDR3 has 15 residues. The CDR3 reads CASSRGTGLDQPQHF. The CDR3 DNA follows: TGTGCCAGCAGCCGCGGGACAGGACTTGATCAGCCCCAGCATTTT.

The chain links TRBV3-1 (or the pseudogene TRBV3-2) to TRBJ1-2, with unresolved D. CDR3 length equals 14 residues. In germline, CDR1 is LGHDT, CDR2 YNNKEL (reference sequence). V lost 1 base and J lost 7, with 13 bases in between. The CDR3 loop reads CASSQVGRSGGYTF. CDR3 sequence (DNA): TGTGCCAGCAGCCAAGTGGGGAGATCGGGTGGCTACACCTTC.

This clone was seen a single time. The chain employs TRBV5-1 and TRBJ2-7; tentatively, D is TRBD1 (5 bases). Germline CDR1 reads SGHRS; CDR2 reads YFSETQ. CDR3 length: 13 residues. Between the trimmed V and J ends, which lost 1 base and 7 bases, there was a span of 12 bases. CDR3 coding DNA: TGCGCCAGCAGCTTGCAGGGCCTGCGGGAGCAGTACTTC. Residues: CASSLQGLREQYF. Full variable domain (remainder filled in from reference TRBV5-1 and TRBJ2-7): KAGVTQTPRYLIKTRGQQVTLSCSPISGHRSVSWYQQTPGQGLQFLFEYFSETQRNKGNFPGRFSGRQFSNSRSEMNVSTLELGDSALYLCASSLQGLREQYFGPGTRLTVT.

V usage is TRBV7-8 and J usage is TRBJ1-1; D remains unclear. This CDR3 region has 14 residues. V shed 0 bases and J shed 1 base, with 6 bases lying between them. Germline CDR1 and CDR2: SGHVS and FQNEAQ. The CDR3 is CASSLAGENTEAFF. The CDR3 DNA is TGTGCCAGCAGCTTAGCAGGAGAGAACACTGAAGCTTTCTTT.

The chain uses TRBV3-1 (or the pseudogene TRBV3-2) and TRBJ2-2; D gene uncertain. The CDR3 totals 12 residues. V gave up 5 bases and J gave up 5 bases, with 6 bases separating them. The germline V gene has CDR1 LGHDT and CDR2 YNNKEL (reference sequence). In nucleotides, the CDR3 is TGTGCCAGCAGCTATCGAACCGGGGAGCTGTTTTTT. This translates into CASSYRTGELFF.

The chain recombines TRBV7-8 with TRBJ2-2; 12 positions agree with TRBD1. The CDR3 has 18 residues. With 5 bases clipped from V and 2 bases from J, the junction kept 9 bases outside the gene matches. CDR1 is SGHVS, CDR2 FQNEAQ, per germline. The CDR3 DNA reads TGTGCCAGCAGCAAAACCGGCGGGACAGGGGGCAACACCGGGGAGCTGTTTTTT. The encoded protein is CASSKTGGTGGNTGELFF. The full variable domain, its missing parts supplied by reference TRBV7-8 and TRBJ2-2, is GAGVSQSPRYKVAKRGQDVALRCDPISGHVSLFWYQQALGQGPEFLTYFQNEAQLDKSGLPSDRFFAERPEGSVSTLKIQRTQQEDSAVYLCASSKTGGTGGNTGELFFGEGSRLTVL.

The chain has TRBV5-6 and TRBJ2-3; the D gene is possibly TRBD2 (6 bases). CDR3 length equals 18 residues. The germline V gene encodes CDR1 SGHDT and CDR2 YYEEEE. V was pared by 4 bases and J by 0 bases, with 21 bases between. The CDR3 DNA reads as TGTGCCAGCAGCCACTTTACAGGAGGGACCTCTAGCACAGATACGCAGTATTTT. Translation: CASSHFTGGTSSTDTQYF.

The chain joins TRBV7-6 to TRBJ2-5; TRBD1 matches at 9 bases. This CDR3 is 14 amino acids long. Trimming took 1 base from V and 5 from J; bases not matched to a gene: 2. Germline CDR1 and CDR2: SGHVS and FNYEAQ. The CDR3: CASSLGTGEETQYF. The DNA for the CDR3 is TGTGCCAGCAGCTTAGGGACAGGGGAGGAGACCCAGTACTTC.

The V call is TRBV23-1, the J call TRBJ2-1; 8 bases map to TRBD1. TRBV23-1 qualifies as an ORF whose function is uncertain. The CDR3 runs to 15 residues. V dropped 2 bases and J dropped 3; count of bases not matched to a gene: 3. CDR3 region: CASSQQGANYNEQFF. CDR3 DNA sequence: TGCGCCAGCAGTCAACAGGGGGCTAACTACAATGAGCAGTTCTTC.

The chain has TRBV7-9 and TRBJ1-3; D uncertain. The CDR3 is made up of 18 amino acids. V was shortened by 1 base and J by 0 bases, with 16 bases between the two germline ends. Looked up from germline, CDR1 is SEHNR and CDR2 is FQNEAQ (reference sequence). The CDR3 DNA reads TGTGCCAGCAGCTTAGTGGGCAGTTTGACTAGCTCTGGAAACACCATATATTTT. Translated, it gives CASSLVGSLTSSGNTIYF.

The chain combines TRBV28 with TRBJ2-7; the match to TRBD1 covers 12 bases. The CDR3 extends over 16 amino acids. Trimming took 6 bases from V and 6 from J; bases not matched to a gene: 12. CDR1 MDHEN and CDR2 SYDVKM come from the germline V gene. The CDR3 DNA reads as TGTGCCAGCAGCTCTAGAGGCGGGACAGGGGGCGTCGAGCAGTACTTC. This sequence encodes CASSSRGGTGGVEQYF.

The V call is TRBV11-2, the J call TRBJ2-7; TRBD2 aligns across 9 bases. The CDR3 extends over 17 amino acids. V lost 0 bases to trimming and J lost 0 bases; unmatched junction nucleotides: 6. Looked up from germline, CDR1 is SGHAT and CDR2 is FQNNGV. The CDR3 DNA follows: TGTGCCAGCAGCTTAGATCTCCTAGCGGGGAGCTCCTACGAGCAGTACTTC. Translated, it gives CASSLDLLAGSSYEQYF.

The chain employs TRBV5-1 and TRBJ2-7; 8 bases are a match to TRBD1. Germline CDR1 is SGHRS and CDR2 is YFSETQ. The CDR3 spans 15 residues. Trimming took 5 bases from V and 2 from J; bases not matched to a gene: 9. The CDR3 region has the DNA TGCGCCAGCAGTCCCGGGACAGGTGGCCCCTACGAGCAGTACTTC. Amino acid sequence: CASSPGTGGPYEQYF.

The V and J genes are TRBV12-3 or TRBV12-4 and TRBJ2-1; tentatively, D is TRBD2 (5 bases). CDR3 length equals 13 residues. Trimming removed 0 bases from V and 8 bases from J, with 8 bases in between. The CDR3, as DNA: TGTGCCAGCAGTTTAGCAGGGCGGGATGAGCAGTTCTTC. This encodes CASSLAGRDEQFF.

In nucleotides, the CDR3 is TGTGCCAGCAGTGATATGGCGGGAGGGCCACATAAAAACATTCAGTACTTC. Its translation: CASSDMAGGPHKNIQYF. The chain has TRBV2 and TRBJ2-4; TRBD2 aligns across 9 bases. This CDR3 region has 17 residues. Per the germline V gene, CDR1 is SNHLY and CDR2 is FYNNEI. Unmatched junction bases numbered 10, after V lost 3 bases and J lost 4 bases.

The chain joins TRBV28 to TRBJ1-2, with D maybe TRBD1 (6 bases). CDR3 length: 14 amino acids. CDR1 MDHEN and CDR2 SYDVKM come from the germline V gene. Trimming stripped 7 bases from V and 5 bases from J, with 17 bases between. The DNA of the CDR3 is TGTGCCAGCACCTCGGGGGGGCTGGGATATGGCTACACCTTC. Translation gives CASTSGGLGYGYTF.